These T cell receptor beta chains were read from a single sample in a study of response to subunit inactivated influenza vaccine. TCRdb called the RT-PCR reads again in MiXCR, with one record for every CDR3 protein. The sample includes some 150,000 distinct CDR3 sequences, about 12% of them seen just once. These data were also filed under a second study, of T cells expressing NK-cell markers.

The sample was CD8+ T cells sorted from PBMCs, taken roughly 12 days after vaccination. The receptors stem from a man in his forties or fifties who received an inactivated influenza vaccine. CDR3s include the opening cysteine and the closing phenylalanine or tryptophan. D genes are given only for firm matches. The listing skips clone size in some rows; elsewhere it reads once, few, many or a size class.

D gene | clone size | J gene | V gene | CDR3 DNA | CDR3 protein
TRBD2 | few | TRBJ2-1 | TRBV13 | TGTGCCAGCAGCTCCCGACTAGCGGAATCACCCAATGAGCAGTTCTTC | CASSSRLAESPNEQFF
TRBD2 | - | TRBJ2-3 | TRBV4-1 | TGCGCCAGCAGCCTGACTAGCGGGGGATGGCCGGATACGCAGTATTTT | CASSLTSGGWPDTQYF
- | - | TRBJ2-7 | TRBV6-2/TRBV6-3 | TGTGCCAGCAGTTACTCGGGGCAGAGGTACGAGCAGTACTTC | CASSYSGQRYEQYF
- | few | TRBJ2-7 | TRBV5-5 | TGTGCCAGCAGCCATCTGACGGATTCCTACGAGCAGTACTTC | CASSHLTDSYEQYF
TRBD1 | - | TRBJ2-7 | TRBV9 | TGTGCCAGCAGCGCAGGGGGCCGGTTTTACGAGCAGTACTTC | CASSAGGRFYEQYF
TRBD1 | - | TRBJ2-7 | TRBV24-1 | TGTGCCACCAGCCAAGGGACAGGGGACGAGCAGTACTTC | CATSQGTGDEQYF
- | - | TRBJ1-4 | TRBV4-3 | TGCGCCAGCAGCCAAGATCGCAGGGTAACTAATGAAAAACTGTTTTTT | CASSQDRRVTNEKLFF
- | few | TRBJ1-2 | TRBV7-8 | TGTGCCAGCAGGCGATCGGAGGGGTCATCTGGCTACACCTTC | CASRRSEGSSGYTF
TRBD1 | - | TRBJ2-7 | TRBV14 | TGTGCCAGCAGCCAACCGGGACAGCCCTACGAGCAGTACTTC | CASSQPGQPYEQYF
- | few | TRBJ1-2 | TRBV12-3/TRBV12-4 | TGTGCCAGCAGTTTAGGGGGCACTGGCTTTTATGGCTACACCTTC | CASSLGGTGFYGYTF
- | - | TRBJ2-7 | TRBV6-5 | TGTGCCAGCAGTTACCAGGGTGCATACGAGCAGTACTTC | CASSYQGAYEQYF
- | many | TRBJ2-1 | TRBV29-1 | TGCAGCGTTGAGGGGGGGCAGGGGGAACACAATGAGCAGTTCTTC | CSVEGGQGEHNEQFF
- | few | TRBJ2-7 | TRBV5-1 | TGCGCCAGCAGCTATGACATACCGACCTACGAGCAGTACTTC | CASSYDIPTYEQYF
- | - | TRBJ1-2 | TRBV9 | TGTGCCAGCAGTACGTACTATGGCTACACCTTC | CASSTYYGYTF
TRBD1 | many | TRBJ2-2 | TRBV29-1 | TGCAGCGTTGAAGATCGAAGGACAGGGAACACCGGGGAGCTGTTTTTT | CSVEDRRTGNTGELFF
TRBD2 | - | TRBJ2-7 | TRBV11-2 | TGTGCCAGCAGCGCGTCTAGCGGGGCCTACGAGCAGTACTTC | CASSASSGAYEQYF
TRBD2 | - | TRBJ2-5 | TRBV29-1 | TGCAGCGTTGAAGTCGTCTGGGCGCTAGCGGGAGGCGAAGAGACCCAGTACTTC | CSVEVVWALAGGEETQYF
- | - | TRBJ2-3 | TRBV11-2 | TGTGCCAGCAGGGGTCATACGCAGTATTTT | CASRGHTQYF
TRBD2 | many | TRBJ2-7 | TRBV20-1 | TGCAGTGCTAGAGAGGGGGGGGTCTCCTACGAGCAGTACTTC | CSAREGGVSYEQYF
TRBD2 | - | TRBJ2-7 | TRBV27 | TGTGCCAGCAGTTTACTCGGGACTAGCGGGAGTTGGGAGCAGTACTTC | CASSLLGTSGSWEQYF
- | few | TRBJ2-5 | TRBV29-1 | TGCAGCGTTGAACACGACAATTCAGAGACCCAGTACTTC | CSVEHDNSETQYF
- | - | TRBJ1-1 | TRBV10-3 | TGTGCCATCAGTGAAGGGGCTGAAGCTTTCTTT | CAISEGAEAFF
- | - | TRBJ2-7 | TRBV7-2 | TGTGCCAGCAGCTTAATGGGAACACGGCGGGAGCAGTACTTC | CASSLMGTRREQYF
- | - | TRBJ2-5 | TRBV7-9 | TGTGCCAGCAGCTTTAGCAGTGTCGAGGAGACCCAGTACTTC | CASSFSSVEETQYF
- | few | TRBJ2-1 | TRBV7-9 | TGTGCCAGCAGCTTAGCGTTGGGGGGTGGCAATGAGCAGTTCTTC | CASSLALGGGNEQFF
- | many | TRBJ2-3 | TRBV7-9 | TGTGCCAGCAGCTCGCTTAGGCGGGGTAGCACAGATACGCAGTATTTT | CASSSLRRGSTDTQYF
TRBD1 | few | TRBJ2-7 | TRBV28 | TGTGCCAGCAGTCCAACGACAGGGACCTACGAGCAGTACTTC | CASSPTTGTYEQYF
- | - | TRBJ2-3 | TRBV21-1 | TGTGCCAGCCTTTTATTGCCGATCGGGACAGGGGTCACAGATACGCAGTATTTT | CASLLLPIGTGVTDTQYF
TRBD2 | few | TRBJ2-2 | TRBV9 | TGTGCCAGCAGCCTGGGACTAGCGGGGGGTACCGGGGAGCTGTTTTTT | CASSLGLAGGTGELFF
TRBD1 | few | TRBJ2-1 | TRBV28 | TGTGCCAGCAGTTCTTTCTCCAGGGGGCTCTACAATGAGCAGTTCTTC | CASSSFSRGLYNEQFF
TRBD2 | few | TRBJ2-1 | TRBV18 | TGTGCCAGCTCATTTCGGACTAGCGCGAGAGACAATGAGCAGTTCTTC | CASSFRTSARDNEQFF
- | - | TRBJ2-5 | TRBV15 | TGTGCCACCAGCCCCCTGTCCCAAGAGACCCAGTACTTC | CATSPLSQETQYF
TRBD2 | - | TRBJ2-1 | TRBV5-6 | TGTGCCAGCAGCTTGTTGCCAGCGGGGGGTTCCAATGAGCAGTTCTTC | CASSLLPAGGSNEQFF
TRBD1 | - | TRBJ2-3 | TRBV20-1 | TGCAGTGCTAGAGACCGGGACAGGAACACAGATACGCAGTATTTT | CSARDRDRNTDTQYF
TRBD1 | few | TRBJ1-2 | TRBV30 | TGTGCCTGGATCTCGACAGGGGGCTATGGCTACACCTTC | CAWISTGGYGYTF
- | - | TRBJ2-6 | TRBV12-3/TRBV12-4 | TGTGCCAGCAGTTTTGGGTGGACTGGGGCCAACGTCCTGACTTTC | CASSFGWTGANVLTF